The rows below give T cell receptor beta chains drawn from one sample of a study of blood T cell repertoires in COVID-19. Repertoires were generated with immunoSEQ multiplex PCR, while TCRdb's copy carries only in-frame clones and drops some. The sample includes around 220,000 clones, more than 70% of them seen just once. The source material was PBMCs or T cells enriched from blood (not recorded which). These receptor sequences come from a middle-aged woman with acute COVID-19. CDR3s leave out the opening cysteine and the closing phenylalanine or tryptophan. The order of the fields is V gene, CDR3 protein.

TRBV6-2/TRBV6-3	ASSIPGGSNQPQH
TRBV6-5	ASSMDRGRGYT
TRBV12-5	ASGQSSGNTIY
TRBV6-5	ASSYSTLRGGGGYT
TRBV28	ASRGTRSYNEQF
TRBV7-3	ASSQTSAGYGYT
TRBV29-1	SAGTSGRAGTQY
TRBV27	ASSNRAPEKLF
TRBV7-8	ASSSVGQAKNIQY
TRBV6-6	ASSKHRGDGGETQY
TRBV30	AWSDRDRGQEKLF
TRBV7-2	ASRRHTGGASEPQH
TRBV25-1	ASSEYGQGNSPLH
TRBV5-5	ASSFDWGGSGTDTQY
TRBV9	ASSPQGSTYNSPLH
TRBV2	ASSPTGLSSHEQY
TRBV7-8	ASTGGVVGKLF
TRBV14	ASSHLRDTGFPGELF
TRBV3-1/TRBV3-2	ASGLYTGDNEAF
TRBV7-6	ASSLAGGETDTQY
TRBV3-1/TRBV3-2	ASSRDSGTDTQY
TRBV19	ASRGKDGWNTGELF
TRBV6-5	ASSRDRGPEAF
TRBV18	ASSPPDRGSGNTIY
TRBV29-1	SVETGAGNTIY
TRBV10-1	ASSESTGGEPEAF
TRBV28	ASSPQGTPGQPQH
TRBV2	ASSLPEGDETQY
TRBV3-1/TRBV3-2	ASSPREARGNYGYT
TRBV7-2	ASSLGTGVNYGYT
TRBV9	ASSVAGTGGGSPLH
TRBV3-1/TRBV3-2	ASSQGGAGGYT
TRBV6-5	ASSYSARSEDHGYT
TRBV14	ASSQQGFEAF
TRBV5-1	ASSLIRGGTGGLITEAF
TRBV29-1	SVAGTGLNTEAF
TRBV2	ASSYGYEQY
TRBV28	GTIQNTGELF
TRBV30	AWSVEYSNQPQH
TRBV10-3	AISGGGNEKLF
TRBV28	ASSLLQGDEPQH
TRBV5-4	ASSEDSSNEKLF
TRBV15	ATSRDRNTGLEKLF
TRBV9	ASTPTGQGAGNTIY
TRBV28	ASRSFYGYT
TRBV19	ASSSQGGTEAF